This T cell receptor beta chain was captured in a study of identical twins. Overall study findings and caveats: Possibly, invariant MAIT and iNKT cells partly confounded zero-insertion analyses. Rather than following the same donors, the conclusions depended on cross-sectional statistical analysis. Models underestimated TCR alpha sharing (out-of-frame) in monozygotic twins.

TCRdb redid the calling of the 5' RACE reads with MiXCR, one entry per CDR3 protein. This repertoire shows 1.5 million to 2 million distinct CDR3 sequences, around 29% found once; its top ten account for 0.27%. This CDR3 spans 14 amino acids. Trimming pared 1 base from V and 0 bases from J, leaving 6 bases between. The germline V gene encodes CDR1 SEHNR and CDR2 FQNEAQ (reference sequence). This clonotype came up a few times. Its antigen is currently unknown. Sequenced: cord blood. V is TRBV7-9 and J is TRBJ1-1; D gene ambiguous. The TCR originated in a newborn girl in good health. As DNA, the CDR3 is TGTGCCAGCAGCTTAGAGGTTTTGAACACTGAAGCTTTCTTT. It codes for CASSLEVLNTEAFF.